The clone carrying this TCR beta chain was recorded a few times. Its antigen is not identified. The V end lost 4 bases, the J end lost 0 bases, and 4 bases lay between the germline ends. The CDR3 runs 13 residues. Germline values: CDR1 ENHRY, CDR2 SYGVKD. The sample belongs to a study of T cell repertoires in cytomegalovirus infection. Study details: The authors relied on CMV epitopes, both recently identified HLA-C-restricted and well-studied HLA-B-restricted. Indications of both CMV infection and matching HLA type were provided by public TCR beta signatures. Study-wide findings and caveats: People with CMV and the relevant HLA were identified by cumulative public TCR beta family frequency. CMV-specific TCR beta clonotypes restricted by HLA-C dominated the ex vivo response.

MiXCR was run by TCRdb on the reads, yielding one entry per CDR3 protein. The sample consists of about 310,000 distinct CDR3 sequences, around 25% of them appearing once. Sequenced material: cultured PBMCs, taken from culture after CMV antigen stimulation. The sequence was obtained from a human donor in good health (CMV status not recorded). Some clones in this sample may be carry-over from other donors' samples. The chain carries TRBV10-3 and TRBJ1-3, with D unclear. As DNA, the CDR3 is TGTGCCATCAGTGCAAACTCTGGAAACACCATATATTTT. It yields the protein CAISANSGNTIYF.